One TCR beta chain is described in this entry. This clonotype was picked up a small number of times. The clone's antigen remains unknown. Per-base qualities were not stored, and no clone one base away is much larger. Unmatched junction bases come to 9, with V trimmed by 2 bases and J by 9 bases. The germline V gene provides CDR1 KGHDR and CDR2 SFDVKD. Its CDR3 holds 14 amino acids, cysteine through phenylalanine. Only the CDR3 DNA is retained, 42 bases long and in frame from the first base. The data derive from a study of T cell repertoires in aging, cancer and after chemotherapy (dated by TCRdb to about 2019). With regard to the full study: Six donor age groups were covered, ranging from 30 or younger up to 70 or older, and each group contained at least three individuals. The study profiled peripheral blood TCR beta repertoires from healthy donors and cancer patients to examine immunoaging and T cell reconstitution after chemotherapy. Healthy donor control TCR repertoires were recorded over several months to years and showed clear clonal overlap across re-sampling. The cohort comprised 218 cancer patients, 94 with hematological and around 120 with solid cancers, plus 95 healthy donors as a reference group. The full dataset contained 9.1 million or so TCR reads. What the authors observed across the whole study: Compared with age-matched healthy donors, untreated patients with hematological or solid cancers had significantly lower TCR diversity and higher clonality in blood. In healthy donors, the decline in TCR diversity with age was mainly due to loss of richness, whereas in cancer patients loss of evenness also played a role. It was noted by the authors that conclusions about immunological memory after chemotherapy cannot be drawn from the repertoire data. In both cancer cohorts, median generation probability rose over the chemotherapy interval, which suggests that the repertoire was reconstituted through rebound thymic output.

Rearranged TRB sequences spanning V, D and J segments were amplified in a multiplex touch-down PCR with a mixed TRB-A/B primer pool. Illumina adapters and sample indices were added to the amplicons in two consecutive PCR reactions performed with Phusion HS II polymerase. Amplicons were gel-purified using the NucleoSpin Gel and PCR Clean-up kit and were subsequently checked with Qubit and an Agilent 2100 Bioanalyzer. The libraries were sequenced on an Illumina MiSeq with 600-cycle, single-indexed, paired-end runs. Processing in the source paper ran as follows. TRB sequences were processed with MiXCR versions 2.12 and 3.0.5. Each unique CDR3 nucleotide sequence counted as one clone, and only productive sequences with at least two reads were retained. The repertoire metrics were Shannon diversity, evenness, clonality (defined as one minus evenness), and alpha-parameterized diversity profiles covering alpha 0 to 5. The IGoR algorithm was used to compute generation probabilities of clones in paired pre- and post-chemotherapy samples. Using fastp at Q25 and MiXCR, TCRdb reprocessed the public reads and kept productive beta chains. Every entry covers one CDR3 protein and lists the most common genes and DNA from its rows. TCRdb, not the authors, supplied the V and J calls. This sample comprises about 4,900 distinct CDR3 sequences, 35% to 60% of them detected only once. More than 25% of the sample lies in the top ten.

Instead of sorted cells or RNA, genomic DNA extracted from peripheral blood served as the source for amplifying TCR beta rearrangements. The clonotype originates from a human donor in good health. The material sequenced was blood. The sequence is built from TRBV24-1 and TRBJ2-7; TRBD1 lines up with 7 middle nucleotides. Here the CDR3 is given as CATSDWRSGGRQYF. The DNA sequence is TGTGCCACCAGTGATTGGAGATCAGGGGGAAGGCAGTACTTC.